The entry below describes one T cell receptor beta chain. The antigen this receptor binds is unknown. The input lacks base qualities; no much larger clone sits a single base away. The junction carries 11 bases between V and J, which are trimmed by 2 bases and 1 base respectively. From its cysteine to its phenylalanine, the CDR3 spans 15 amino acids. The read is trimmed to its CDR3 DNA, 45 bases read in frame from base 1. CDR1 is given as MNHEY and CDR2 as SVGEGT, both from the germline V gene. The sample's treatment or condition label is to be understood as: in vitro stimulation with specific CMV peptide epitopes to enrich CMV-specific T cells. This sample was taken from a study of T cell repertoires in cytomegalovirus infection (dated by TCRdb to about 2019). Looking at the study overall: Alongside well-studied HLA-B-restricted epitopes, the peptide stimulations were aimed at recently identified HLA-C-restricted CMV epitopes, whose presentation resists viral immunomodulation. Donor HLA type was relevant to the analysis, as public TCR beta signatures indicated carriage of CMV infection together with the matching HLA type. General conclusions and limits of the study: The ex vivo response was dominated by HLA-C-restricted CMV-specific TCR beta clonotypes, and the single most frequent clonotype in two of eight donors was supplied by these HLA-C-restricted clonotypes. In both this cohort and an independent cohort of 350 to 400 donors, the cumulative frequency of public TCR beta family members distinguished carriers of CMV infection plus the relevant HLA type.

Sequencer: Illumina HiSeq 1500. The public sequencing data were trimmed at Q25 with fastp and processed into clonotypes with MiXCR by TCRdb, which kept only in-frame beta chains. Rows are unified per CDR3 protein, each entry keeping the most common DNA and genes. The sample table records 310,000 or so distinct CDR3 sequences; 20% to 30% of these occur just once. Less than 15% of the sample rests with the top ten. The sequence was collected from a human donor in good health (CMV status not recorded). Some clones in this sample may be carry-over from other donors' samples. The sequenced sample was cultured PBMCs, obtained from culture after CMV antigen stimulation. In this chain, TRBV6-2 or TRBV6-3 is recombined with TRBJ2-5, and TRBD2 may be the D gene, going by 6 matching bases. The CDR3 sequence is CASSYLGGAQETQYF. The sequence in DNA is TGTGCCAGCAGTTACCTCGGCGGGGCCCAAGAGACCCAGTACTTC.